This paragraph covers one T cell receptor (beta chain) sequence. The CDR3 is 13 residues long. Trimming left V 6 bases short and J 13 bases short, with 21 bases between. In germline, CDR1 is MNHEY, CDR2 SVGAGI. The data are from a study of blood T cells in healthy people across ages. Study-wide context: Capture by template switching was about one barcoded beta molecule per two T cells.

A second PCR of about 7 to 12 cycles used a sample-barcoded 5' primer and a J-beta primer mix. TCRdb passed the 5' RACE reads through MiXCR, listing each CDR3 protein once. The data hold about 580,000 distinct CDR3 sequences, with around half observed a single time. There were at least 5.5 micrograms of total RNA extracted from every sample. The sequence came from an elderly man in good health. The rearrangement uses TRBV6-5 and TRBJ2-5; D ambiguous. The specimen was blood. In nucleotides, the CDR3 is TGTGCCAGCAGCGAGGACGGCATGACTCGTCGGTACTTC. Its translation is CASSEDGMTRRYF.